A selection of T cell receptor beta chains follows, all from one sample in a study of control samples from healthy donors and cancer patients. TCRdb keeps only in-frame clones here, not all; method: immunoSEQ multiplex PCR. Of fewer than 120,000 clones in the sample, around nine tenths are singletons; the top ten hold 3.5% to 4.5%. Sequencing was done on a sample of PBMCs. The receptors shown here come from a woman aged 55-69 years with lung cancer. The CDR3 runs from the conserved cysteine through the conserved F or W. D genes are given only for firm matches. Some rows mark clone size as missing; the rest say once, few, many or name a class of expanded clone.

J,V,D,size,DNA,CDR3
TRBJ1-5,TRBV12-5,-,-,TGTGCTAGTGGTTTGGGACACGATAGCAATCAGCCCCAGCATTTT,CASGLGHDSNQPQHF
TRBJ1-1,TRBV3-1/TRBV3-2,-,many,TGTGCCAGCAGCCAAGGTCCCGGACAAGCTTTCTTT,CASSQGPGQAFF
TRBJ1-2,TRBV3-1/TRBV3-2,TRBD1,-,TGTGCCAGCAGCCCAGACGACAGGGGGTTTGGCTACACCTTC,CASSPDDRGFGYTF
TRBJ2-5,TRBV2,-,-,TGTGCCAGCAGTGATAGCGAGCTCGAGACCCAGTACTTC,CASSDSELETQYF
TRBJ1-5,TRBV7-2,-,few,TGTGCCAGCACCGCTCAGGGAGATCAGCCCCAGCATTTT,CASTAQGDQPQHF
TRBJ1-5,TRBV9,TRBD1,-,TGTGCCAGCAGCGCCACAGGGGACAATCAGCCCCAGCATTTT,CASSATGDNQPQHF
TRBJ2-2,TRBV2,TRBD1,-,TGTGCCAGCAGTGAAGGGACAGGGGGGACCGGGGAGCTGTTTTTT,CASSEGTGGTGELFF
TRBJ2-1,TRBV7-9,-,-,TGTGCCAGCAGCGCTAGCGTGGGTTACAATGAGCAGTTCTTC,CASSASVGYNEQFF
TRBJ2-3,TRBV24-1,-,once,TGTGCCACCAGTGACAGGGCTCCCCCAACGCAGTATTTT,CATSDRAPPTQYF
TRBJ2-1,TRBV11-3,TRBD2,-,TGTGCCAGCAGCGCCCAGACTAGCGGGAGTAGGGATGAGCAGTTCTTC,CASSAQTSGSRDEQFF
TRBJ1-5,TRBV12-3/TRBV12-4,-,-,TGTGCCAGCGGCCGAGGGGGCAATCAGCCCCAGCATTTT,CASGRGGNQPQHF
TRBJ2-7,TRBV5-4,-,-,TGTGCCAGCAGCTTGGACACAGCGACCTACGAGCAGTACTTC,CASSLDTATYEQYF
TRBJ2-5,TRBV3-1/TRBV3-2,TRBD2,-,TGTGCCAGCAGCCCTTGGACTAGCGCAGAGACCCAGTACTTC,CASSPWTSAETQYF
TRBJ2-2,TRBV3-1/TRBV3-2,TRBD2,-,TGTGCCAGCAGCCCCCCTTTTTCAGCGGGAGACACCGGGGAGCTGTTTTTT,CASSPPFSAGDTGELFF
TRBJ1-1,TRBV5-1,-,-,TGCGCCAGCAGCCCAGACAATCGGAGGACTGAAGCTTTCTTT,CASSPDNRRTEAFF
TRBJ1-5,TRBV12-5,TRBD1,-,TGTGCTAGTGGTTCACCCGGGACAGGCATTAATCAGCCCCAGCATTTT,CASGSPGTGINQPQHF
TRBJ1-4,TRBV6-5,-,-,TGTGCCAGCGGGGAGACAGCCATCTATGAAAAACTGTTTTTT,CASGETAIYEKLFF
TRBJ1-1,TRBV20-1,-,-,TGCAGTGCTAGTTCCCAAGGCACTGAAGCTTTCTTT,CSASSQGTEAFF
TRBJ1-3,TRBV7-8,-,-,TGTGCCAGCAGCTCTGGGACAAATTCTGGAAACACCATATATTTT,CASSSGTNSGNTIYF
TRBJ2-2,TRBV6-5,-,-,TGTGCCAGCCAACCGAGAAAAGGAGGCACCGGGGAGCTGTTTTTT,CASQPRKGGTGELFF
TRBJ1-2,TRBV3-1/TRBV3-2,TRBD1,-,TGTGCCAGCAGACGGACAGGGGTGGCCTATGGCTACACCTTC,CASRRTGVAYGYTF
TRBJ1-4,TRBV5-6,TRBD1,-,TGTGCCAGCAGCTTCAGACAGGGCGGGCAAGAAAAACTGTTTTTT,CASSFRQGGQEKLFF